These T cell receptor beta chains were read from a single sample in a study of blood T cell repertoires in COVID-19. TCRdb keeps only in-frame clones here, not all; method: immunoSEQ multiplex PCR. Of about 100,000 clones listed, roughly 85% are singletons. Material: peripheral blood. These receptors all come from a man aged 70 or older with active or convalescent COVID-19. The CDR3 runs from the conserved cysteine through the conserved F or W. A D gene is named only where the DNA matches it firmly. Rows give clone size only sometimes, using once, few, many, or a class for an expanded clone.

J,V,D,size,DNA,CDR3
TRBJ2-3,TRBV13,TRBD2,.,TGTGCCAGCAGCCTCGGACTAGCGGGAGGGCCTTTAGATACGCAGTATTTT,CASSLGLAGGPLDTQYF
TRBJ2-7,TRBV5-6,TRBD2,few,TGTGCCAGCAGCTTGGGTGACCACCAGCGGGAAATCAGAGGCCACGAGCAGTACTTC,CASSLGDHQREIRGHEQYF
TRBJ2-7,TRBV4-2,.,.,TGTGCCAGCAGCCAAGGAGTAGGCGAGCTAGCGTTTTCCTACGAGCAGTACTTC,CASSQGVGELAFSYEQYF
TRBJ2-1,TRBV24-1,.,.,TGTGCCACCAGTGATTCAGGGGTTGATTTGAATGAGCAGTTCTTC,CATSDSGVDLNEQFF
TRBJ1-5,TRBV13,.,.,TGTGCCAGCAGCCGGCGAGGGCGCAATCAGCCCCAGCATTTT,CASSRRGRNQPQHF
TRBJ2-1,TRBV30,.,few,TGTGCCTGGAGGCGGGATCGTCCTAATGAGCAGTTCTTC,CAWRRDRPNEQFF
TRBJ2-1,TRBV6-6,TRBD2,.,TGTGCCAGCAGTTACTCTGGCGGGAGGGCCCATGATGAGCAGTTCTTC,CASSYSGGRAHDEQFF
TRBJ1-1,TRBV15,TRBD1,.,TGTGCCACCAGCGGAAAACAGGGGGCCTTCGACACTGAAGCTTTCTTT,CATSGKQGAFDTEAFF
TRBJ2-2,TRBV5-1,TRBD2,few,TGCGCCAGCAGCCCCCCCTCTAGCGGGAGAGCGAACACCGGGGAGCTGTTTTTT,CASSPPSSGRANTGELFF
TRBJ1-6,TRBV27,.,once,TGTGCCAGCAGTTTATCTAGGGGCGAGTCACCCCTCCACTTT,CASSLSRGESPLHF
TRBJ1-2,TRBV7-2,.,.,TGTGCCAGCAGCTTAGCCAAGGGGTTCTATGGCTACACCTTC,CASSLAKGFYGYTF
TRBJ2-7,TRBV29-1,TRBD1,once,TGCAGCGCGGGACAGGGGGCCCCCTACGAGCAGTACTTC,CSAGQGAPYEQYF
TRBJ2-7,TRBV7-2,TRBD1,.,TGTGCCAGCAGCTTAGCGGGACAGGGGGGCTACGAGCAGTACTTC,CASSLAGQGGYEQYF
TRBJ1-2,TRBV7-9,TRBD1,once,TGTGCCAGCAGCGCAGCCGGGACAGTAGTTGACTATGGCTACACTTTC,CASSAAGTVVDYGYTF
TRBJ2-3,TRBV2,.,.,TGTGCCAGTAGGGGTCCCACAGATACGCAGTATTTT,CASRGPTDTQYF
TRBJ2-1,TRBV28,.,.,TGTGCCAGCAACCCGAGACATAGCTCCTACAATGAGCAGTTCTTC,CASNPRHSSYNEQFF
TRBJ2-5,TRBV5-6,TRBD2,.,TGTGCCAGCAGCTTGCGGGGGGTACAAGAGACCCAGTACTTC,CASSLRGVQETQYF
TRBJ1-2,TRBV5-1,TRBD1,.,TGCGCCAGCAGCTTACAGGGGGCGCGTGGCTACACCTTC,CASSLQGARGYTF
TRBJ2-6,TRBV18,.,.,TGTGCCAGCTCACGCTACCGGGATTCGACTGGGGCCAACGTCCTGACTTTC,CASSRYRDSTGANVLTF
TRBJ2-5,TRBV28,.,.,TGTGCCAGCAGCCCTAAGGAGACCCAGTACTTC,CASSPKETQYF
TRBJ1-5,TRBV19,.,.,TGTGCCAGTAGTATAGACAGATGGAATCAGCCCCAGCATTTT,CASSIDRWNQPQHF
TRBJ1-1,TRBV5-4,.,many,TGTGCCAGCAGTGCACGACAGTCCACTGAAGCTTTCTTT,CASSARQSTEAFF
TRBJ2-3,TRBV2,TRBD1,few,TGTGCCAGCAGCCGGGACAGGGGTAAACCGCAGTATTTT,CASSRDRGKPQYF
TRBJ2-1,TRBV7-9,TRBD2,.,TGTGCCAGCAGCTCCCCGGTAGCGGGGGACAATGAGCAGTTCTTC,CASSSPVAGDNEQFF
TRBJ1-1,TRBV6-2/TRBV6-3,.,few,TGTGCCAGCAGTTGGGCCAGGGGGAACACTGAAGCTTTCTTT,CASSWARGNTEAFF
TRBJ2-7,TRBV21-1,.,.,TGTGCCAGCAGCAAAGCGCGGGCCTCCTACGAGCAGTACTTC,CASSKARASYEQYF
TRBJ2-1,TRBV9,TRBD1,.,TGTGCCAGCAGCTCCCGGGACAGCTCCTACAATGAGCAGTTCTTC,CASSSRDSSYNEQFF
TRBJ1-2,TRBV5-8,.,.,TGTGCCAGCAGTCAGTGGAGTCTCTATGGCTACACCTTC,CASSQWSLYGYTF
TRBJ2-1,TRBV29-1,.,once,TGCAGCGTAGATACGAACAGGGTCACTGAGCAGTTCTTC,CSVDTNRVTEQFF
TRBJ2-1,TRBV24-1,.,.,TGTGCCACCGGGACTCACAATGAGCAGTTCTTC,CATGTHNEQFF
TRBJ2-2,TRBV15,.,.,TGTGCCACCAGCAGTCTAGGGAACACCGGGGAGCTGTTTTTT,CATSSLGNTGELFF
TRBJ2-2,TRBV5-6,TRBD2,.,TGTGCCAGCAGCTTGGGACTAGCGGGGCCCTCGAACACCGGGGAGCTGTTTTTT,CASSLGLAGPSNTGELFF
TRBJ1-2,TRBV6-2/TRBV6-3,.,.,TGTGCCAGCAGTTTGGGGCAGAACGAATTATACTATGGCTACACCTTC,CASSLGQNELYYGYTF
TRBJ1-2,TRBV28,TRBD1,.,TGTGCCAGCAGTTTCCAGGGGGACTATGGCTACACCTTC,CASSFQGDYGYTF
TRBJ1-2,TRBV2,TRBD1,.,TGTGCCAGCAGTGAAAGACGGGCAGGGGGGTATGGCTACACCTTC,CASSERRAGGYGYTF
TRBJ2-4,TRBV5-1,.,.,TGCGCCAGCAGCTTGGTTCCCCCTCAGGTGCAAGCCAAAAACATTCAGTACTTC,CASSLVPPQVQAKNIQYF
TRBJ1-5,TRBV28,.,once,TGTGCCAGCAGTTTAACACTTTTCAACGGGGATCAGCCCCAGCATTTT,CASSLTLFNGDQPQHF
TRBJ1-2,TRBV5-1,.,.,TGCGCCAGCAGCTTGAACCAGGACTATGGCTACACCTTC,CASSLNQDYGYTF
TRBJ1-2,TRBV14,.,once,TGTGCCAGCAGGCCGGGACACGCCTATGGCTACACCTTC,CASRPGHAYGYTF
TRBJ2-1,TRBV2,.,.,TGTGCCAGCACCCTCAGCGGAACCTCCTACAATGAGCAGTTCTTC,CASTLSGTSYNEQFF
TRBJ1-1,TRBV7-9,TRBD1,.,TGTGCCAGCAGCGCCGGACAGGGGGGGAGCACTGAAGCTTTCTTT,CASSAGQGGSTEAFF
TRBJ2-1,TRBV5-5,.,.,TGTGCCAGCAGCTTGAACACCTACAATGAGCAGTTCTTC,CASSLNTYNEQFF
TRBJ1-2,TRBV29-1,TRBD1,once,TGCAGCGTTGAATTTAGGACAGGGCCTATGGGCTATGGCTACACCTTC,CSVEFRTGPMGYGYTF
TRBJ1-1,TRBV7-6,.,once,TGTGCCAGCAGCTTAATCGGCAGGGGTATGAACACTGAAGCTTTCTTT,CASSLIGRGMNTEAFF
TRBJ1-1,TRBV3-1/TRBV3-2,.,once,TGTGCCAGCAGCGCTAAGCAGGGGTCGAACACTGAAGCTTTCTTT,CASSAKQGSNTEAFF
TRBJ2-3,TRBV28,TRBD2,.,TGTGCCAGCAGTGGGGATCGGAGGACTAGCGGGGTCCTCGGGGGAGATACGCAGTATTTT,CASSGDRRTSGVLGGDTQYF
TRBJ2-5,TRBV29-1,.,.,TGCAGCGTTGTAAGAGGCCAAGAGACCCAGTACTTC,CSVVRGQETQYF
TRBJ2-1,TRBV5-1,TRBD2,.,TGCGCCAGCAGCTTGGCCGAGCGGGGCGGTGGTGAGCAGTTCTTC,CASSLAERGGGEQFF
TRBJ2-2,TRBV7-9,.,once,TGTGCCAGCAGCTTAAATCAGGGAGGCACCGGGGAGCTGTTTTTT,CASSLNQGGTGELFF
TRBJ1-4,TRBV19,.,.,TGTGCCAGTAGTATTGGGGGAGGCAGTAAAAATGAAAAACTGTTTTTT,CASSIGGGSKNEKLFF
TRBJ1-3,TRBV5-1,.,.,TGCGCCAGCAGCTTAGGGGTTTTCTCTGGAAACACCATATATTTT,CASSLGVFSGNTIYF
TRBJ1-4,TRBV21-1,.,.,TGTGCCAGCAGCCCGCGGAGGGGTAGGGAAAAACTGTTTTTT,CASSPRRGREKLFF
TRBJ2-3,TRBV4-2,TRBD2,.,TGTGCCAGCAGCCAAGGTTTGGGGGGACTAGCGACAGATACGCAGTATTTT,CASSQGLGGLATDTQYF
TRBJ1-1,TRBV7-2,.,.,TGTGCCAGCAGCAAAAGGGGTTATCGGAACACTGAAGCTTTCTTT,CASSKRGYRNTEAFF
TRBJ1-6,TRBV11-2,.,.,TGTGCCAGCAGCTTAGTAGCCAGTTATAATTCACCCCTCCACTTT,CASSLVASYNSPLHF